The 17 T cell receptor beta chains below come from one sample, sequenced in a study of blood T cell repertoires in COVID-19 (dated by TCRdb to about 2020). Libraries came from the immunoSEQ multiplex PCR assay. The table comes from immuneACCESS by way of TCRdb, which keeps in-frame sequences with V and J called. Part of the clones is missing from these tables; in studies checked, under half for an unresolved V gene and the rest for unknown reasons. For this sample the table gives more than 150,000 clones, of which roughly 80% were detected only once. Of the sample, around 6.8% falls within the top ten clones. Sequencing was performed on peripheral blood. The source of these receptors is a human donor in a cohort sampled during active COVID-19.

This chain uses TRBV7-3 with TRBJ2-3; TRBD2 agrees at 12 bases. Germline V gene data show CDR1 as SGHTA and CDR2 as FQGTGA. This CDR3 is 13 amino acids long. The J segment lost 6 bases and the V segment lost 6 bases, leaving 1 base of the junction unmatched. The CDR3 DNA reads as TGTGCCAGCAGGGGGACTAGCGGGGATACGCAGTATTTT. Translated, it gives CASRGTSGDTQYF.

This clone appeared a few times. This rearrangement joins TRBV4-1 to TRBJ2-7, with TRBD1 matching 9 bases. V lost 0 bases, J lost 2 bases, and 5 bases stayed unmatched. The CDR3 has 16 residues. CDR1 MGHRA and CDR2 YSYEKL come from the germline V gene. The CDR3 sequence: CASSQDIGDRAYEQYF. CDR3 DNA sequence: TGCGCCAGCAGCCAAGATATTGGGGACAGGGCCTACGAGCAGTACTTC.

V usage is TRBV12-5 and J usage is TRBJ2-3, with unresolved D. The CDR3 spans 15 residues. V shed 2 bases and J shed 7 bases, with 16 bases lying between them. Germline V lookup: CDR1 LGHNT, CDR2 FRNRAP. The CDR3 DNA follows: TGTGCTAGTGGTTTGCTGGCCTTCGGGTTAAATACGCAGTATTTT. As protein: CASGLLAFGLNTQYF.

The chain joins TRBV15 to TRBJ2-5, with 8 nucleotides matching TRBD2. The junction had 5 bases not matched to a gene; V was cut back by 1 base and J by 4 bases. The CDR3 consists of 15 residues. Germline loops: CDR1 LNHNV, CDR2 YYDKDF (reference sequence). CDR3 bases: TGTGCCACCAGCAGAGTTGGCGGGGGGCTAGAGACCCAGTACTTC. Its protein is CATSRVGGGLETQYF.

The chain carries TRBV12-5 and TRBJ1-5; D is undetermined. V lost 6 bases, J lost 0 bases, and 12 bases lay in between. The CDR3 covers 15 residues. Germline assignment: CDR1 LGHNT and CDR2 FRNRAP. The CDR3: CASGHASYSNQPQHF. The CDR3 nucleotides read TGTGCTAGTGGCCACGCGTCGTATAGCAATCAGCCCCAGCATTTT. The full variable domain, completed using reference TRBV12-5 and TRBJ1-5, is DARVTQTPRHKVTEMGQEVTMRCQPILGHNTVFWYRQTMMQGLELLAYFRNRAPLDDSGMPKDRFSAEMPDATLATLKIQPSEPRDSAVYFCASGHASYSNQPQHFGDGTRLSIL.

This chain links TRBV3-1 (or the pseudogene TRBV3-2) with TRBJ2-5, with 9 bases aligning to TRBD1. The germline V gene encodes CDR1 LGHDT and CDR2 YNNKEL (reference sequence). This CDR3 spans 16 amino acids. J lost 5 bases, V lost 1 base, and 8 bases had no gene match. The CDR3 is CASSQVWGTGTETQYF. CDR3 nucleotides: TGTGCCAGCAGCCAAGTCTGGGGGACAGGGACGGAGACCCAGTACTTC.

In the case of this clone: A read error may account for a junction end that differs from germline. The rearrangement links TRBV6-4 to TRBJ2-7; D gene ambiguous. Germline CDR1 MRHNA, CDR2 SNTAGT. The CDR3 is made up of 13 amino acids. The CDR3 sequence is CASKYEISDEQYF. The CDR3 DNA reads TGTGCCAGCAAGTACGAGATCTCCGACGAGCAGTACTTC.

The chain links TRBV19 to TRBJ1-1; D call uncertain. This CDR3 is built from 13 residues. Germline lookup yields CDR1 LNHDA and CDR2 SQIVND (reference sequence). With 6 bases removed from V and 4 bases from J, the gap between germline ends came to 12 bases. The CDR3 DNA sequence: TGTGCCAGTAGCCTCCTCCCGGGCACTGAAGCTTTCTTT. As protein: CASSLLPGTEAFF.

This clone has only one observation. V is TRBV4-2 and J is TRBJ2-1; 7 bases align to TRBD2. CDR3 length: 15 amino acids. Germline lookup yields CDR1 LGHNA and CDR2 YNFKEQ. V lost 1 base and J lost 6; bases outside the gene matches: 6. In nucleotides, the CDR3 is TGTGCCAGCAGCCAAGCATTCGGGGGGAGCAATGAGCAGTTCTTC. It encodes CASSQAFGGSNEQFF.

The chain has TRBV6-1 and TRBJ2-3; possibly TRBD2 for D (6 bases). This CDR3 has 15 residues. The V end lost 0 bases, the J end lost 1 base, and 8 bases lay between the germline ends. Germline V CDR1 and CDR2: MNHNS, SASEGT. CDR3 sequence (DNA): TGTGCCAGCAGTGAAGCGACGGGGGGCACAGATACGCAGTATTTT. This sequence encodes CASSEATGGTDTQYF.

The V and J genes are TRBV7-2 and TRBJ2-1, with TRBD1 identical over 7 bases. The trim removed 2 bases at V and 0 bases at J, leaving 7 bases unmatched. The CDR3 consists of 17 residues. CDR1 is SGHTA and CDR2 is FQGNSA in the germline V gene. The CDR3 region has the DNA TGTGCCAGCAGCTTAATACAGGGGTTCCCCTCCTACAATGAGCAGTTCTTC. Residues: CASSLIQGFPSYNEQFF.

The CDR3 sequence: CASSESPPRVLEETQYF. The CDR3 region has the DNA TGTGCCAGCAGTGAATCCCCTCCCAGGGTTTTAGAAGAGACCCAGTACTTC. V gene TRBV25-1 combines with J gene TRBJ2-5, with D tentatively TRBD1 (5 bases). This CDR3 spans 17 amino acids. V was shortened by 1 base and J by 3 bases, with 18 bases between the two germline ends. Per germline, CDR1 MGHDK and CDR2 SYGVNS.

The chain employs TRBV5-4 and TRBJ1-4; maybe TRBD1 (6 bases). The CDR3 covers 15 residues. Trimming removed 0 bases from V and 2 bases from J, with 8 bases in between. CDR1 and CDR2 (germline): SGHNT, YYREEE (reference sequence). CDR3 in amino acids: CASSLDRATNEKLFF. The DNA of the CDR3 is TGTGCCAGCAGCTTGGACAGGGCGACTAATGAAAAACTGTTTTTT.

V is TRBV5-6 and J is TRBJ2-1, with D perhaps matching TRBD1 (6 bases). V lost 0 bases and J lost 2, with 12 bases in between. Looked up from germline, CDR1 is SGHDT and CDR2 is YYEEEE. The CDR3 is 16 amino acids. The CDR3 here is CASSLGGTSPYNEQFF. CDR3 nucleotide sequence: TGTGCCAGCAGCTTGGGGGGGACATCGCCCTACAATGAGCAGTTCTTC.

The chain carries TRBV3-1 (or the pseudogene TRBV3-2) and TRBJ1-2; D possibly corresponds to TRBD1 (5 bases). With 4 bases removed from V and 9 bases from J, the gap between germline ends came to 21 bases. This CDR3 spans 15 amino acids. Looked up from germline, CDR1 is LGHDT and CDR2 is YNNKEL (reference sequence). In nucleotides, the CDR3 is TGTGCCAGCAGCCTGGGGCAAGGGTCCCCACTAAGCTACACCTTC. As protein: CASSLGQGSPLSYTF.

The genes are TRBV18 and TRBJ1-1; a possible D gene is TRBD1 (5 bases). In germline, CDR1 is KGHSH, CDR2 LQKENI. Trimming cost V 5 bases and J 0 bases, with 16 bases left between them. The CDR3 has 16 amino acids. CDR3 in amino acids: CASSNQGEGMNTEAFF. In DNA, the CDR3 is TGTGCCAGCTCAAATCAGGGCGAAGGAATGAACACTGAAGCTTTCTTT. The variable domain in full, with the rest retrieved from reference TRBV18 and TRBJ1-1, is NAGVMQNPRHLVRRRGQEARLRCSPMKGHSHVYWYRQLPEEGLKFMVYLQKENIIDESGMPKERFSAEFPKEGPSILRIQQVVRGDSAAYFCASSNQGEGMNTEAFFGQGTRLTVV.

This chain connects TRBV2 to TRBJ1-2; maybe TRBD1 (5 bases). Germline values: CDR1 SNHLY, CDR2 FYNNEI. V lost 4 bases, J lost 2 bases, and 14 bases lay in between. The CDR3 sequence is 15 residues long. CDR3 coding DNA: TGTGCCAGCAGTGTCCCAGACAGAAGAAACTATGGCTACACCTTC. This codes for CASSVPDRRNYGYTF.